These 8 T cell receptor beta chains originate from one sample sequenced in a study of T cell changes during pregnancy in multiple sclerosis. Profiling relied on immunoSEQ multiplex PCR, and the TCRdb table lists in-frame clones only, not all of them. Of more than 55,000 clones in the sample, approximately 90% are singletons; the top ten hold more than 1.4%. The sequencing used peripheral blood, collected in the second trimester of pregnancy. Receptors originate from a female donor with multiple sclerosis, enrolled in a pregnancy study.

The V call is TRBV19, the J call TRBJ1-1, with TRBD1 as a possible D gene (5 bases). The CDR3 covers 16 residues. From germline, CDR1 is LNHDA and CDR2 SQIVND (reference sequence). The ends were cut back, 4 bases at V and 0 bases at J, with 15 bases in the middle. The CDR3 sequence is CASSSGGTLLNTEAFF. The CDR3 DNA sequence: TGTGCCAGTAGTAGCGGGGGGACCCTTCTGAACACTGAAGCTTTCTTT.

The V and J genes are TRBV29-1 and TRBJ2-1; 9 bases align to TRBD1. The length of the CDR3 is 15 residues. Germline V gene data show CDR1 as SQVTM and CDR2 as ANQGSEA. Unmatched junction bases numbered 7, after V lost 7 bases and J lost 0 bases. This CDR3 is CSAGPDRGSYNEQFF. Here the CDR3 DNA reads TGCAGCGCCGGACCGGACAGGGGCTCCTACAATGAGCAGTTCTTC.

The V call is TRBV9, the J call TRBJ1-5; D perhaps matches TRBD1 (5 bases). The CDR3 has 14 residues. Per the germline V gene, CDR1 is SGDLS and CDR2 is YYNGEE. V lost 1 base and J 2 bases, leaving 7 bases between the germline ends. The CDR3 DNA sequence: TGTGCCAGCAGCGTATTAGGGGGCAATCAGCCCCAGCATTTT. Translated: CASSVLGGNQPQHF. Together with reference TRBV9 and TRBJ1-5, the CDR3 gives the full variable domain: DSGVTQTPKHLITATGQRVTLRCSPRSGDLSVYWYQQSLDQGLQFLIQYYNGEERAKGNILERFSAQQFPDLHSELNLSSLELGDSALYFCASSVLGGNQPQHFGDGTRLSIL.

The genes are TRBV5-5 and TRBJ2-5; TRBD2 matches 7 bases. V lost 1 base to trimming and J lost 5 bases; unmatched junction nucleotides: 2. The CDR3 runs 13 residues. Germline V gene lookup returns CDR1 SGHKS and CDR2 YYEKEE (reference sequence). CDR3 in amino acids: CASSLLGGETQYF. CDR3 DNA sequence: TGTGCCAGCAGCTTGTTGGGGGGGGAGACCCAGTACTTC.

The rearrangement joins TRBV2 to TRBJ1-1, with 7 bases that match TRBD1. The V gene end was trimmed by 4 bases and the J gene end by 1 base; junction bases not matched to a gene: 6. The CDR3 sequence is 15 residues long. CDR1 is SNHLY and CDR2 is FYNNEI in the germline V gene. CDR3 DNA: TGTGCCAGCAGTGGAAGGGGGCGCCGGAACACTGAAGCTTTCTTT. It codes for CASSGRGRRNTEAFF.

This rearrangement joins TRBV27 to TRBJ1-2; 9 positions match TRBD1. The CDR3 contains 15 residues. From germline, CDR1 is MNHEY and CDR2 SMNVEV (reference sequence). V trimming: 4 bases; J trimming: 6 bases; junction bases outside the gene matches: 9. DNA of the CDR3: TGTGCCAGCAGTTCATGGGACAGGGAGTTCGATGGCTACACCTTC. Amino acid sequence: CASSSWDREFDGYTF.

The rearrangement links TRBV4-2 to TRBJ2-7; no reliable D call. V gave up 4 bases and J gave up 3 bases, with 7 bases separating them. The length of the CDR3 is 12 residues. Germline values: CDR1 LGHNA, CDR2 YNFKEQ. Written as DNA, the CDR3 is TGTGCCAGCAGCCTCGTCCGCTACGAGCAGTACTTC. The encoded protein is CASSLVRYEQYF.

The rearrangement uses TRBV5-6 and TRBJ2-4, with TRBD2 matching over 8 bases. The CDR3 has 14 residues. Trimming at V came to 6 bases and at J to 0 bases, leaving 2 bases not matched to a gene. CDR1 and CDR2 (germline): SGHDT, YYEEEE. This CDR3 reads CASKAGVAKNIQYF. Here the CDR3 DNA reads TGTGCCAGCAAAGCGGGGGTAGCCAAAAACATTCAGTACTTC.